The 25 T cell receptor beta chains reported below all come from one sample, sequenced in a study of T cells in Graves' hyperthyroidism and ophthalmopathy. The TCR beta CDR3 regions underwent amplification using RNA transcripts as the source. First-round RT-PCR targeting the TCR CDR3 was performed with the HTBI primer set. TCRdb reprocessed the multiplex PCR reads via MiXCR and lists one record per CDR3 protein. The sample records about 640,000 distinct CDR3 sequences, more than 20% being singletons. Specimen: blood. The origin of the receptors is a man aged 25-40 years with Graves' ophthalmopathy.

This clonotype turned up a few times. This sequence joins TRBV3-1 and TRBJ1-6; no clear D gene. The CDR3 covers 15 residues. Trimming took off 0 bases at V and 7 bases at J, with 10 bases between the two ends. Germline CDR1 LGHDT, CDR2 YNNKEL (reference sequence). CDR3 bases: TGTGCCAGCAGCCAAGATCAGTTGAGGAATTCACCCCTCCACTTT. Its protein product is CASSQDQLRNSPLHF.

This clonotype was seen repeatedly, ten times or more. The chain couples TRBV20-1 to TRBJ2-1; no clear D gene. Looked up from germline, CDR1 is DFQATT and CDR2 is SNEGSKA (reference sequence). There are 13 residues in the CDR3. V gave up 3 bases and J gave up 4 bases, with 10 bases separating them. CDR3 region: CSASGAKYNEQFF. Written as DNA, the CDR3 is TGCAGTGCTAGCGGTGCGAAGTACAATGAGCAGTTCTTC.

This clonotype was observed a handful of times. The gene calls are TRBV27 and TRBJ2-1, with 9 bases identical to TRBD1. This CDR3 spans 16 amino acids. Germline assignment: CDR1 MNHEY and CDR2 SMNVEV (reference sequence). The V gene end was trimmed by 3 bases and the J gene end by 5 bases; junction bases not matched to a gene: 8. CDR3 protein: CASSLIGQGWDNEQFF. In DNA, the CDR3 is TGTGCCAGCAGTTTGATCGGACAGGGGTGGGACAATGAGCAGTTCTTC.

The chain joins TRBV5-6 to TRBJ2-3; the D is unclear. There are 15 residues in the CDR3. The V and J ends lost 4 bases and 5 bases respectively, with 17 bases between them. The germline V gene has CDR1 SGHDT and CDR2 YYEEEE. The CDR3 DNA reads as TGTGCCAGCAGCGCCGGAACCGAAATGGGAGATACGCAGTATTTT. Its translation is CASSAGTEMGDTQYF.

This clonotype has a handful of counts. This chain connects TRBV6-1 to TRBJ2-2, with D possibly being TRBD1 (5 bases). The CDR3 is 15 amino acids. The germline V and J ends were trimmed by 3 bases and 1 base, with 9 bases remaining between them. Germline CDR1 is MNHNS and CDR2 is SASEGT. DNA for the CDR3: TGTGCCAGCAGTGACAACAGGCGGAACACCGGGGAGCTGTTTTTT. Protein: CASSDNRRNTGELFF.

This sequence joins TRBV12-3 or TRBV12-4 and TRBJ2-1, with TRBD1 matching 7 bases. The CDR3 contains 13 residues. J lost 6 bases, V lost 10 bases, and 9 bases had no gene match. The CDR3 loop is CATPTGFGNEQFF. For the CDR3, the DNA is TGTGCCACGCCGACAGGGTTTGGCAATGAGCAGTTCTTC.

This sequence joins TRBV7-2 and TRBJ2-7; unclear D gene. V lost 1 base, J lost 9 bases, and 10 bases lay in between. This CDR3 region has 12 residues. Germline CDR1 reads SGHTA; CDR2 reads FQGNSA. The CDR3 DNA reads TGTGCCAGCAGCTTAGGCTACCTGGGGCAGTACTTC. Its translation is CASSLGYLGQYF. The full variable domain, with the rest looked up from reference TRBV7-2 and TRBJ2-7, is GAGVSQSPSNKVTEKGKDVELRCDPISGHTALYWYRQSLGQGLEFLIYFQGNSAPDKSGLPSDRFSAERTGGSVSTLTIQRTQQEDSAVYLCASSLGYLGQYFGPGTRLTVT.

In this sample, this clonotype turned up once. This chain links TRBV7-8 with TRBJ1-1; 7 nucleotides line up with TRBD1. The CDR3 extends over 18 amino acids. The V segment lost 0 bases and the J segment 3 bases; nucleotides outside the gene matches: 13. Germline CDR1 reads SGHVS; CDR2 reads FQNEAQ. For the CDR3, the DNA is TGTGCCAGCAGCTTAGCTTTTATCGCAGGGGGGTCCGACACTGAAGCTTTCTTT. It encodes CASSLAFIAGGSDTEAFF.

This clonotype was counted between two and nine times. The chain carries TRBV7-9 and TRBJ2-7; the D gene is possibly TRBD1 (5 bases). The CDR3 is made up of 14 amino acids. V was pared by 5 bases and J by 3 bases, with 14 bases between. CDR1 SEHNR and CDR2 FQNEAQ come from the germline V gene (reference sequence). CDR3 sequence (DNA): TGTGCCAGCAGCCCCCCCAGGGTGAGCTACGAGCAGTACTTC. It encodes CASSPPRVSYEQYF.

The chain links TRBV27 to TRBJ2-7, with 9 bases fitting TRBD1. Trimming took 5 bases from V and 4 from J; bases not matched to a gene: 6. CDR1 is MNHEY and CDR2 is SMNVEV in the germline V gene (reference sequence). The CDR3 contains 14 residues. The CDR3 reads CASSVGGQGYEQYF. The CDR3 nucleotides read TGTGCCAGCAGTGTGGGTGGACAGGGGTACGAGCAGTACTTC.

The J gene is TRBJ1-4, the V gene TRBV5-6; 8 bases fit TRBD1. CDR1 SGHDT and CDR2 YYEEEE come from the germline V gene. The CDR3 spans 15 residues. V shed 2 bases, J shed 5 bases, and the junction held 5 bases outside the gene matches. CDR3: CASSFSRTGNEKLFF. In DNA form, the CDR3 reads TGTGCCAGCAGCTTTTCCCGGACAGGGAATGAAAAACTGTTTTTT.

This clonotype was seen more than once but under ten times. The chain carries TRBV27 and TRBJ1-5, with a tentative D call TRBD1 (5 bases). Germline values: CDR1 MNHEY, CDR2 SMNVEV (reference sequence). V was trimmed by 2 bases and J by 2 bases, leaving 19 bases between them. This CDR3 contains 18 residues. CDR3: CASSLRGTGTGRNQPQHF. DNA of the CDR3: TGTGCCAGCAGTTTAAGGGGAACGGGAACAGGCCGCAATCAGCCCCAGCATTTT.

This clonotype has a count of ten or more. The CDR3 nucleotides read TGTGCCAGCAGGCGTTCTTTAGACACTGAAGCTTTCTTT. Amino acid sequence: CASRRSLDTEAFF. The rearrangement links TRBV6-2 or TRBV6-3 to TRBJ1-1; D remains ambiguous. CDR1 and CDR2 (germline): MNHEY, SVGEGT. V lost 6 bases, J lost 3 bases, and 11 bases lay in between. This CDR3 contains 13 residues.

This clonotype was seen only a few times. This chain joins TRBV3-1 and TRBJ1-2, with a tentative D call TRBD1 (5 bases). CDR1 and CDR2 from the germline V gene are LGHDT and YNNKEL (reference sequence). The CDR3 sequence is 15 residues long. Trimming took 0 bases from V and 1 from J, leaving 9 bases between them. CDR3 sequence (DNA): TGTGCCAGCAGCCAAGACATGGGGGGTAACTATGGCTACACCTTC. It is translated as CASSQDMGGNYGYTF.

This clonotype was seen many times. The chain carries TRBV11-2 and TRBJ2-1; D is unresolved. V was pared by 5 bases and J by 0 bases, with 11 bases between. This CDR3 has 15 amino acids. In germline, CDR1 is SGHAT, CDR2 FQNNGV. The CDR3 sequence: CASSNRESSYNEQFF. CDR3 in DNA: TGTGCCAGCAGCAACCGAGAGAGCTCCTACAATGAGCAGTTCTTC. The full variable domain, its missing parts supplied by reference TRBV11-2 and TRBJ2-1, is EAGVAQSPRYKIIEKRQSVAFWCNPISGHATLYWYQQILGQGPKLLIQFQNNGVVDDSQLPKDRFSAERLKGVDSTLKIQPAKLEDSAVYLCASSNRESSYNEQFFGPGTRLTVL.

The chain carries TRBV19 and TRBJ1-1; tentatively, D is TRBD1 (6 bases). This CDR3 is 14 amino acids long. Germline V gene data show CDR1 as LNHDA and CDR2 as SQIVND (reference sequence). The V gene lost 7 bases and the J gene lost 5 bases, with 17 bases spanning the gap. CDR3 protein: CASTKGGGRTEAFF. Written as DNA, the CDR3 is TGTGCCAGTACCAAAGGGGGGGGTCGAACTGAAGCTTTCTTT.

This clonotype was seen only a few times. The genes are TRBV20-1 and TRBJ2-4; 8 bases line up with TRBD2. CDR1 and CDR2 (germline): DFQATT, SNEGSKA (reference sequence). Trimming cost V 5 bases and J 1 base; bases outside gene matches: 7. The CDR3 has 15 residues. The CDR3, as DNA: TGCAGTGCTGTTCCGGGGGGGAGGGCCAAAAACATTCAGTACTTC. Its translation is CSAVPGGRAKNIQYF.

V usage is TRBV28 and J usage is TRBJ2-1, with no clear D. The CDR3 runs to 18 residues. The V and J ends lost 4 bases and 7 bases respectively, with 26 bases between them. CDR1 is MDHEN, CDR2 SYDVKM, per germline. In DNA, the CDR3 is TGTGCCAGCAGTTCCTCCCCAGCCCGGAAAGGGCCGACTAATGAGCAGTTCTTC. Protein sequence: CASSSSPARKGPTNEQFF.

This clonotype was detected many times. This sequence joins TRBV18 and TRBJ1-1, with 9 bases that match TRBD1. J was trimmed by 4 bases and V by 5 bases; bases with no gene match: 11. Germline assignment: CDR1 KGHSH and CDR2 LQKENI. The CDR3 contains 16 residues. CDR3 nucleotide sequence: TGTGCCAGCTCATTACAGGGGGCGAGTTCGGGCACTGAAGCTTTCTTT. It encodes CASSLQGASSGTEAFF.

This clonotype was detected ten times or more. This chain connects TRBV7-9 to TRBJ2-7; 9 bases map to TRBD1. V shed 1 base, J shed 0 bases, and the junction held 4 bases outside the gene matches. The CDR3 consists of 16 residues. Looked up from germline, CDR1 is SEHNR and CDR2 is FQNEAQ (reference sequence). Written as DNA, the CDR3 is TGTGCCAGCAGCTTAGTCGGGACAGGGAGCTCCTACGAGCAGTACTTC. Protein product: CASSLVGTGSSYEQYF.

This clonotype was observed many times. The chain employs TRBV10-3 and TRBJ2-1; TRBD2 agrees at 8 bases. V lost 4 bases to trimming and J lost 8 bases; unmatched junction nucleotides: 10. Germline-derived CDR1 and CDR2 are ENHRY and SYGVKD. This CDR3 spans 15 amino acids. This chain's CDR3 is CAISGREVRVDEQFF. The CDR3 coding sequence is TGTGCCATCAGTGGGCGGGAGGTAAGGGTGGATGAGCAGTTCTTC.

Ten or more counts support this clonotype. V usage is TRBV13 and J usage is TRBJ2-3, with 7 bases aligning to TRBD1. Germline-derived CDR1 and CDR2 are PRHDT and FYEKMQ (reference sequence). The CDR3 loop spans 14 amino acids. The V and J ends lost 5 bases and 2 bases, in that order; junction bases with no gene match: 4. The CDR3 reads CASSEGQITDTQYF. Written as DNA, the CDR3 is TGTGCCAGCAGCGAGGGACAGATCACAGATACGCAGTATTTT.

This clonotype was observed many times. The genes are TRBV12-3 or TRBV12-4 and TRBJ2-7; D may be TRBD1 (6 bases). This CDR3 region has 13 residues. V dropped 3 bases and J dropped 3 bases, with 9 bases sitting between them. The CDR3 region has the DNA TGTGCCAGCAGTTTTGGGACAAACTACGAGCAGTACTTC. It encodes CASSFGTNYEQYF.

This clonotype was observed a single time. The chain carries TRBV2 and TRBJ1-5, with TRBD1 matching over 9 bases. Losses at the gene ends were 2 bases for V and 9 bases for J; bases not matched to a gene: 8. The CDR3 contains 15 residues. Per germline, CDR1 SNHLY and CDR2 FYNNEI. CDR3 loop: CASSEMGQGRLPQHF. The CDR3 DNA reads TGTGCCAGCAGTGAAATGGGACAGGGAAGGCTGCCCCAGCATTTT.

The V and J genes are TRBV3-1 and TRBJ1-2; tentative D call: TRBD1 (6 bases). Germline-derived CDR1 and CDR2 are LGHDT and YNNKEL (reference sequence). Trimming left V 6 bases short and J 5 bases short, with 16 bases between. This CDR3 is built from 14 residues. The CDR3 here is CASSQGSGDYGYTF. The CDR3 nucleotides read TGTGCCAGCAGTCAGGGGTCCGGTGATTATGGCTACACCTTC.